These 22 T cell receptor beta chains share one sample of origin, sequenced in a study of cytomegalovirus exposure and HLA in healthy donors. A multiplex PCR was run with 60 Vbeta primers and 13 Jbeta primers. Sequencing used immunoSEQ multiplex PCR; TCRdb keeps in-frame clones, though not all of them. Its table lists over 100,000 clones. The sequencing sample was made of PBMCs. These receptors were collected from a man in his forties or fifties in good health and CMV-seropositive.

The rearrangement links TRBV4-2 to TRBJ2-2, with 8 positions matching TRBD1. With V trimmed by 4 bases and J by 2 bases, 3 bases remained unmatched. The CDR3 loop spans 15 amino acids. Looked up from germline, CDR1 is LGHNA and CDR2 is YNFKEQ. The CDR3, as DNA: TGTGCCAGCAGCCTCGGACAGGGAAACACCGGGGAGCTGTTTTTT. As protein: CASSLGQGNTGELFF.

This rearrangement joins TRBV9 to TRBJ2-3; D unclear. CDR3 size: 15 residues. V lost 0 bases to trimming and J lost 1 base, with 9 bases between them. Germline CDR1 and CDR2: SGDLS and YYNGEE. CDR3 region: CASSVEARRTDTQYF. The CDR3 DNA reads TGTGCCAGCAGCGTAGAAGCGAGACGCACAGATACGCAGTATTTT.

The CDR3, as DNA: TGTGCCAGCAGCGGGGGGACCACCCGTACCTACGAGCAGTACTTC. This encodes CASSGGTTRTYEQYF. The chain carries TRBV5-4 and TRBJ2-7; tentatively, D is TRBD2 (6 bases). V gave up 4 bases and J gave up 2 bases, with 16 bases separating them. The CDR3 runs 15 residues. In germline, CDR1 is SGHNT, CDR2 YYREEE (reference sequence).

This chain uses TRBV6-1 with TRBJ1-6; TRBD1 is a possible D gene (5 bases). The germline V gene has CDR1 MNHNS and CDR2 SASEGT. V lost 0 bases, J lost 7 bases, and 13 bases lay in between. The CDR3 has 16 residues. CDR3 nucleotides: TGTGCCAGCAGTGAAGCCAGTAGGCAGGGAAATTCACCCCTCCACTTT. This gives the protein CASSEASRQGNSPLHF.

The chain combines TRBV2 with TRBJ2-3, with 9 bases aligning to TRBD2. The CDR3 is made up of 15 amino acids. Trimming removed 6 bases from V and 0 bases from J; junction bases left unmatched: 4. Germline values: CDR1 SNHLY, CDR2 FYNNEI. The CDR3 DNA sequence: TGTGCCAGCAGCGGGACTAGCCTTAGCACAGATACGCAGTATTTT. It translates to CASSGTSLSTDTQYF.

The genes are TRBV9 and TRBJ2-7; no clear D. CDR3 size: 13 residues. V lost 3 bases and J 1 base, leaving 8 bases between the germline ends. Germline CDR1 reads SGDLS; CDR2 reads YYNGEE. The CDR3 sequence is CASSGVPSYEQYF. CDR3 DNA: TGTGCCAGCAGCGGAGTACCTTCCTACGAGCAGTACTTC.

The chain carries TRBV2 and TRBJ2-7, with a tentative D call TRBD2 (6 bases). V was shortened by 8 bases and J by 1 base, with 12 bases between the two germline ends. The CDR3 runs to 13 residues. Per germline, CDR1 SNHLY and CDR2 FYNNEI. CDR3 in amino acids: CASRLAESYEQYF. The CDR3 DNA reads as TGTGCCAGCCGTTTAGCGGAGTCCTACGAGCAGTACTTC.

This chain joins TRBV9 and TRBJ1-1; D is undetermined. V lost 0 bases and J lost 4, with 7 bases in between. CDR3 length: 13 residues. Germline lookup yields CDR1 SGDLS and CDR2 YYNGEE. CDR3 region: CASSVEEGTEAFF. The CDR3 DNA reads TGTGCCAGCAGCGTAGAGGAGGGCACTGAAGCTTTCTTT.

The CDR3 is CASSLARGSRYIQYF. The CDR3 nucleotides read TGTGCCAGCAGCTTAGCTCGCGGATCCCGGTACATTCAGTACTTC. This chain uses TRBV7-6 with TRBJ2-4, with no clear D. CDR1 SGHVS and CDR2 FNYEAQ come from the germline V gene. The CDR3 loop spans 15 amino acids. Trimming left V 0 bases short and J 8 bases short, with 14 bases between. The full variable domain, rest sourced from reference TRBV7-6 and TRBJ2-4, is GAGVSQSPRYKVTKRGQDVALRCDPISGHVSLYWYRQALGQGPEFLTYFNYEAQQDKSGLPNDRFSAERPEGSISTLTIQRTEQRDSAMYRCASSLARGSRYIQYFGAGTRLSVL.

The rearrangement joins TRBV21-1 to TRBJ2-5; the table assigns TRBD1, which was not confirmed against the DNA. TRBV21-1 constitutes a pseudogene. The CDR3 sequence is 15 residues long. CDR3 amino acids: CASSASGTGEETQYF. CDR3 DNA: TGTGCCAGCAGCGCCTCCGGGACAGGCGAGGAGACCCAGTACTTC.

In DNA form, the CDR3 reads TGTGCCAGCAGTGCAGGGGCGATCAATGAGCAGTTCTTC. Translated, it gives CASSAGAINEQFF. V is TRBV6-1 and J is TRBJ2-1; tentatively, D is TRBD1 (6 bases). CDR3 length: 13 residues. With 4 bases removed from V and 6 bases from J, the gap between germline ends came to 10 bases. Germline CDR1 MNHNS, CDR2 SASEGT.

The CDR3 is CASSMGPGTGGRRAQYF. DNA for the CDR3: TGTGCCAGTAGTATGGGGCCTGGGACAGGAGGCCGGAGGGCCCAGTACTTC. The rearrangement uses TRBV19 and TRBJ2-5; the match to TRBD1 covers 8 bases. Germline-derived CDR1 and CDR2 are LNHDA and SQIVND (reference sequence). The CDR3 extends over 17 amino acids. V shed 3 bases and J 9 bases; nucleotides not matched to a gene: 18.

The V gene is TRBV11-2, the J gene TRBJ2-3; 7 nucleotides agree with TRBD2. This CDR3 comprises 15 residues. V was pared by 5 bases and J by 5 bases, with 10 bases of the junction left unmatched. In germline, CDR1 is SGHAT, CDR2 FQNNGV. CDR3 coding DNA: TGTGCCAGCAGCCCGCGCGGGGCTAGCGGAGATACGCAGTATTTT. Protein product: CASSPRGASGDTQYF.

The V gene is TRBV5-1, the J gene TRBJ2-3, with 10 positions matching TRBD2. CDR3 size: 18 residues. The trim removed 4 bases at V and 6 bases at J, leaving 17 bases unmatched. Germline assignment: CDR1 SGHRS and CDR2 YFSETQ. For the CDR3, the DNA is TGCGCCAGCAGCCAGGTGGGTTTAGCGGGAGGAGGAGCGGATACGCAGTATTTT. As protein: CASSQVGLAGGGADTQYF.

The V gene is TRBV9, the J gene TRBJ2-2, with a weak D call TRBD1 (5 bases). CDR3 length: 13 residues. Germline V CDR1 and CDR2: SGDLS, YYNGEE. Trimming cost V 4 bases and J 6 bases, with 10 bases left between them. In DNA form, the CDR3 reads TGTGCCAGCAGCCAGGGTTCTGCCGGGGAGCTGTTTTTT. Its protein is CASSQGSAGELFF.

V usage is TRBV5-1 and J usage is TRBJ1-4; D remains ambiguous. The V end was cut by 2 bases, the J end by 0 bases, with 11 bases between. The CDR3 has 16 amino acids. Germline V lookup: CDR1 SGHRS, CDR2 YFSETQ. CDR3 loop: CASSFQAASTNEKLFF. For the CDR3, the DNA is TGCGCCAGCAGCTTCCAGGCAGCCTCAACTAATGAAAAACTGTTTTTT.

The chain combines TRBV19 with TRBJ2-1, with TRBD1 matching 7 bases. Germline CDR1 LNHDA, CDR2 SQIVND (reference sequence). The V and J ends lost 5 bases and 3 bases, in that order; junction bases with no gene match: 7. The CDR3 is 15 amino acids. CDR3 in DNA: TGTGCCAGTAGTGTAAGGGGGCAAGGCTACAATGAGCAGTTCTTC. This codes for CASSVRGQGYNEQFF.

The V call is TRBV6-1, the J call TRBJ1-1; D is undetermined. Germline CDR1 and CDR2: MNHNS and SASEGT. Trimming took 8 bases from V and 4 from J, leaving 11 bases between them. CDR3 length equals 12 residues. This chain's CDR3 is CASGWRGTEAFF. As DNA, the CDR3 is TGTGCCAGCGGATGGCGGGGCACTGAAGCTTTCTTT.

V is TRBV6-1 and J is TRBJ2-7, with 7 positions matching TRBD2. CDR1 is MNHNS, CDR2 SASEGT, per germline. The CDR3 totals 18 residues. Trimming at V came to 1 base and at J to 0 bases, leaving 12 bases not matched to a gene. The CDR3 is CASSEVGGTKYGSYEQYF. CDR3 coding DNA: TGTGCCAGCAGTGAAGTGGGCGGGACTAAGTATGGCTCCTACGAGCAGTACTTC.

The genes are TRBV5-1 and TRBJ2-1; TRBD2 agrees at 9 bases. The CDR3 spans 17 residues. Trimming at V came to 2 bases and at J to 4 bases, leaving 10 bases not matched to a gene. From germline, CDR1 is SGHRS and CDR2 YFSETQ. The CDR3 coding sequence is TGCGCCAGCAGCTTTCTCCCAGCGGGAGGAGGGTACAATGAGCAGTTCTTC. Its translation: CASSFLPAGGGYNEQFF.

The chain joins TRBV7-6 to TRBJ2-7, with 11 bases lining up with TRBD2. Germline CDR1 SGHVS, CDR2 FNYEAQ. CDR3 length: 15 residues. With 5 bases clipped from V and 0 bases from J, the junction kept 3 bases outside the gene matches. CDR3 coding DNA: TGTGCCAGCAGCGCTGGACTAGCGGGCTCCTACGAGCAGTACTTC. It encodes CASSAGLAGSYEQYF.

The chain employs TRBV28 and TRBJ2-7; 10 bases agree with TRBD2. V trimming: 5 bases; J trimming: 5 bases; junction bases outside the gene matches: 6. The CDR3 sequence is 14 residues long. CDR1 is MDHEN, CDR2 SYDVKM, per germline. The CDR3 DNA reads TGTGCCAGCAGTCTAGCGGGAGTTCTCCACGAGCAGTACTTC. Amino acids: CASSLAGVLHEQYF.